This TCR beta chain is from a study of control samples from healthy donors and cancer patients. Profiled with immunoSEQ multiplex PCR; TCRdb holds only in-frame clones, not every one. The sample includes 78,000 or so clones, about 90% of them seen just once. What was sequenced was blood. The receptor's source is a woman aged 50 to 65 in good health.

CDR3 DNA sequence: TGTGCCAGCAGCGAACGAAACAGGGGATTCGGGGAGCTGTTTTTT. Translation: CASSERNRGFGELFF. The V call is TRBV9, the J call TRBJ2-2, with TRBD1 matching 7 bases. The CDR3 runs to 15 residues. Looked up from germline, CDR1 is SGDLS and CDR2 is YYNGEE. Unmatched junction bases numbered 9, after V lost 3 bases and J lost 7 bases.